This passage covers 16 T cell receptor beta chains from one sample sequenced in a study of spatial heterogeneity in lung cancer. TCRdb analysed the 5' RACE reads with MiXCR anew, one entry per CDR3 protein. The sample yields about 10,000 distinct CDR3 sequences, 3% to 5% seen once. Time point defined: sample taken at primary tumor resection. Sequencing of whole RNA from tumor, nontumor lung or frozen PBMC involved no sorting. The sample here was normal lung tissue next to the tumor, taken at surgery. These receptors all stem from a male donor with early-stage non-small cell lung cancer.

This clonotype appeared a few times. A library prepared for alpha chains yielded this beta chain as an off-target read; its size is of little meaning. The chain employs TRBV18 and TRBJ2-1, with 9 positions matching TRBD2. CDR1 is KGHSH and CDR2 is LQKENI in the germline V gene. This CDR3 is built from 18 residues. J was trimmed by 0 bases and V by 2 bases; bases with no gene match: 8. CDR3 region: CASSPSGLALSSYNEQFF. CDR3 DNA sequence: TGTGCCAGCTCACCATCGGGACTAGCCTTGAGCTCCTACAATGAGCAGTTCTTC. Based on the CDR3 plus reference TRBV18 and TRBJ2-1, the full variable domain is NAGVMQNPRHLVRRRGQEARLRCSPMKGHSHVYWYRQLPEEGLKFMVYLQKENIIDESGMPKERFSAEFPKEGPSILRIQQVVRGDSAAYFCASSPSGLALSSYNEQFFGPGTRLTVL.

This clonotype has a count of ten or more. The library was built for alpha chains, so this beta chain is an off-target read and its size means little. The chain recombines TRBV6-5 with TRBJ1-5; weak D call: TRBD1 (5 bases). Germline V CDR1 and CDR2: MNHEY, SVGAGI. CDR3 length equals 14 residues. Trimming shortened V by 0 bases and J by 4 bases, and 7 bases separated the two germline ends. The CDR3 DNA is TGTGCCAGCAGTTACTCGGGGGGAAATCAGCCCCAGCATTTT. This encodes CASSYSGGNQPQHF.

In its sample, this clonotype was seen a few times. Since it is a stray read in a library aimed at alpha chains, this beta chain has a size that is not meaningful. This rearrangement joins TRBV29-1 to TRBJ2-3, with TRBD1 as a possible D gene (6 bases). Trimming removed 6 bases from V and 11 bases from J, with 12 bases in between. Looked up from germline, CDR1 is SQVTM and CDR2 is ANQGSEA. The CDR3 runs 10 residues. This CDR3 reads CSVTLGGQYF. CDR3 DNA: TGCAGCGTCACCTTAGGGGGGCAGTATTTT.

In this sample, this clonotype turned up many times. This beta chain is a stray sequence in a library constructed for alpha chains; its clone size is not meaningful. CDR3 DNA sequence: TGTGCCAGCAGTTACGGGGGATCCCCTAACTATGGCTACACCTTC. Translation gives CASSYGGSPNYGYTF. The gene calls are TRBV6-5 and TRBJ1-2; TRBD1 might be the D (5 bases). Germline-derived CDR1 and CDR2 are MNHEY and SVGAGI. The ends were cut back, 2 bases at V and 0 bases at J, with 10 bases in the middle. The CDR3 runs 15 residues.

Points on this clonotype: This beta chain represents an off-target read in a library built for alpha chains; its size is of limited meaning. The gene calls are TRBV3-1 and TRBJ2-7; D is possibly TRBD2 (6 bases). The CDR3 runs to 14 residues. Germline V CDR1 and CDR2: LGHDT, YNNKEL (reference sequence). Deletions cut 1 base from V and 5 bases from J, with 12 bases between. Written as DNA, the CDR3 is TGTGCCAGCAGCCAAGCCGGCGGGGAGGACGAGCAGTACTTC. Residues: CASSQAGGEDEQYF.

This clonotype was picked up many times. The library was built for alpha chains, so this beta chain is an off-target read and its size means little. The V call is TRBV7-8, the J call TRBJ1-3; D perhaps matches TRBD1 (5 bases). Trimming pared 5 bases from V and 0 bases from J, leaving 14 bases between. CDR1 SGHVS and CDR2 FQNEAQ come from the germline V gene. This CDR3 contains 16 residues. The CDR3 bases are TGTGCCAGCAGCCCTACGACAGCCTTCTCTGGAAACACCATATATTTT. This gives the protein CASSPTTAFSGNTIYF.

This clonotype is medium-sized by share. This beta chain appears as a stray read in a library generated for alpha chains; its size is not informative. The genes are TRBV12-3 or TRBV12-4 and TRBJ2-2; 13 bases agree with TRBD2. The CDR3 has 16 residues. With 5 bases clipped from V and 6 bases from J, the junction kept 6 bases outside the gene matches. The CDR3 DNA is TGTGCCAGCAGTATCCGAACTAGCGGGAGGGCCGGGGAGCTGTTTTTT. As protein: CASSIRTSGRAGELFF.

This clonotype was recorded at least ten times. This beta chain is an off-target read within a library intended for alpha chains, so its frequency means little. The chain combines TRBV28 with TRBJ1-1, with D tentatively TRBD1 (6 bases). CDR1 is MDHEN and CDR2 is SYDVKM in the germline V gene. The CDR3 is 15 residues long. Trimming left V 5 bases short and J 8 bases short, with 21 bases between. The CDR3 region has the DNA TGTGCCAGCAGTGGGGCCAATCAGGGGACAAGGGAAGCTTTCTTT. Translated: CASSGANQGTREAFF.

Many counts were recorded for this clonotype. Since the library was made to target alpha chains, this beta chain is a stray read and its abundance is not meaningful. The chain carries TRBV19 and TRBJ1-2; the D gene is possibly TRBD1 (5 bases). Trimming took 5 bases from V and 2 from J, leaving 9 bases between them. The CDR3 is 13 amino acids. Germline V gene sequence: CDR1 LNHDA, CDR2 SQIVND (reference sequence). CDR3 bases: TGTGCCAGTAGTTTACAGGTCAACTATGGCTACACCTTC. This encodes CASSLQVNYGYTF.

This clonotype appeared a few times. With the library built for alpha chains, this beta chain is off target and its frequency is not meaningful. The chain carries TRBV5-4 and TRBJ2-7; 7 bases line up with TRBD1. The CDR3 covers 17 residues. J gave up 1 base and V 5 bases, and 15 bases lay outside the gene matches. Germline CDR1 reads SGHNT; CDR2 reads YYREEE (reference sequence). The CDR3 spells CASSPQRTGQKSYEQYF. The CDR3 nucleotides read TGTGCCAGCAGTCCTCAACGTACGGGACAGAAATCCTACGAGCAGTACTTC.

This clonotype has at least ten counts. The library was prepared for alpha chains; this beta chain is a stray read, so its frequency means little. The chain employs TRBV7-2 and TRBJ2-2; TRBD2 agrees at 8 bases. The CDR3 consists of 16 residues. The V and J ends lost 3 bases and 4 bases, in that order; junction bases with no gene match: 7. Germline values: CDR1 SGHTA, CDR2 FQGNSA. CDR3 residues: CASSFFGRASTGELFF. CDR3 DNA sequence: TGTGCCAGCAGCTTTTTCGGGAGGGCGAGCACCGGGGAGCTGTTTTTT.

This clonotype showed up many times. In a library made to pick up alpha chains, this beta chain is a stray read with a size that means little. The chain uses TRBV19 and TRBJ2-1, with TRBD1 matching 8 bases. Germline values: CDR1 LNHDA, CDR2 SQIVND (reference sequence). J lost 0 bases, V lost 1 base, and 14 bases had no gene match. This CDR3 has 20 residues. Written as DNA, the CDR3 is TGTGCCAGTAGTATAGGCCCTCGGGACAGGTTACGGAGCTCCTACAATGAGCAGTTCTTC. Residues: CASSIGPRDRLRSSYNEQFF.

This clonotype was counted only a few times. This beta chain is off target for a library built for alpha chains, so its abundance means little. This chain uses TRBV10-3 with TRBJ1-1; 8 nucleotides agree with TRBD1. Germline CDR1 and CDR2: ENHRY and SYGVKD. The CDR3 loop spans 14 amino acids. Unmatched junction bases numbered 5, after V lost 7 bases and J lost 1 base. The CDR3 here is CAIKVQGANTEAFF. DNA of the CDR3: TGTGCCATCAAGGTTCAGGGGGCGAACACTGAAGCTTTCTTT.

This clonotype was seen only a few times. With the library built for alpha chains, this beta chain is off target and its frequency is not meaningful. The chain has TRBV9 and TRBJ2-3; maybe TRBD1 (5 bases). V was trimmed by 1 base and J by 2 bases, leaving 14 bases between them. Germline V gives CDR1 SGDLS, CDR2 YYNGEE. CDR3 length equals 16 residues. The DNA of the CDR3 is TGTGCCAGCAGCGTAAACCCCAGGGTGTCCACAGATACGCAGTATTTT. It translates to CASSVNPRVSTDTQYF.

Sample share makes this clonotype medium-sized. Since it is a stray read in a library aimed at alpha chains, this beta chain has a size that is not meaningful. V gene TRBV10-3 combines with J gene TRBJ2-7; possible D gene TRBD2, 8 bases. From germline, CDR1 is ENHRY and CDR2 SYGVKD. The V and J ends lost 5 bases and 4 bases respectively, with 24 bases between them. This CDR3 region has 17 residues. CDR3 coding DNA: TGTGCCATCAGTAACGACAGGGCGATGGCGGGAGGATACGAGCAGTACTTC. This gives the protein CAISNDRAMAGGYEQYF.

This clonotype is deemed large. With the library built for alpha chains, this beta chain is off target and its frequency is not meaningful. V gene TRBV6-5 combines with J gene TRBJ1-6, with D perhaps TRBD1 (6 bases). V lost 4 bases to trimming and J lost 14 bases, with 18 bases between them. This CDR3 spans 14 amino acids. In germline, CDR1 is MNHEY, CDR2 SVGAGI. The CDR3 nucleotides read TGTGCCAGCAGTTCAGGCAGGGGAGTTTCTTCCCTCCACTTT. Amino acid sequence: CASSSGRGVSSLHF.